The sequence of this T cell receptor beta chain was determined in a study of shared clonotypes between healthy human individuals. V was clipped by 3 bases and J by 4 bases; unmatched bases: 1. Germline V lookup: CDR1 SGDLS, CDR2 YYNGEE. CDR3 size: 14 residues. Data came from immunoSEQ multiplex PCR; TCRdb stores just in-frame clones and leaves some out. The data contain 2 million or so clones, over 85% of them seen just once; the ten biggest clones take up roughly 0.13%. The sequence was obtained from a man younger than 35 in good health. The chain employs TRBV9 and TRBJ2-7, with 13 bases that match TRBD2. Sequenced input: naive CD4+ T cells sorted from blood. This sample's subset: CD45RA+ positively selected. The CDR3 DNA is TGTGCCAGCAGCGGGGGACTAGCGGGATACGAGCAGTACTTC. Protein product: CASSGGLAGYEQYF.